A selection of T cell receptor beta chains follows, all from one sample in a study of long-term antiretroviral therapy in people with HIV. Assay used: immunoSEQ multiplex PCR; TCRdb lists only in-frame clones, some missing. The data contain around 25,000 clones, more than 70% of them singletons. The sample in question was unsorted PBMCs, obtained 3 years after starting antiretroviral therapy. The receptors come from a man younger than 30 with HIV. CDR3s include the opening cysteine and the closing phenylalanine or tryptophan. The D gene is left open where the match is weak. Only some rows state a clone size, as once, few, many or a class for expanded clones.

j_gene	abundance	v_gene	d_gene	CDR3aa	CDR3nt
TRBJ2-3	.	TRBV7-9	TRBD2	CASSQGRGGDITDTQYF	TGTGCCAGCAGCCAAGGGCGGGGGGGCGATATTACAGATACGCAGTATTTT
TRBJ1-5	.	TRBV15	TRBD1	CATSTPDRRPSNQPQHF	TGTGCCACCAGCACCCCGGACAGGCGCCCCTCTAATCAGCCCCAGCATTTT
TRBJ1-2	.	TRBV25-1	TRBD1	CASTEEQGARGYTF	TGTGCCAGCACCGAGGAACAGGGGGCGCGGGGCTACACCTTC
TRBJ2-7	few	TRBV10-3	.	CAIMQGGGSYEQYF	TGTGCCATCATGCAGGGAGGTGGGTCCTACGAGCAGTACTTC
TRBJ1-4	.	TRBV11-2	.	CASSLTLTNEKLFF	TGTGCCAGCAGCCTCACATTAACTAATGAAAAACTGTTTTTT
TRBJ1-1	.	TRBV6-5	TRBD1	CASSTPQGMNTEAFF	TGTGCCAGCAGCACTCCACAGGGGATGAACACTGAAGCTTTCTTT
TRBJ2-7	.	TRBV18	.	CASSPPNDYEQYF	TGTGCCAGCTCACCCCCAAATGACTACGAGCAGTACTTC
TRBJ2-3	.	TRBV6-5	.	CASSYSSYTDTQYF	TGTGCCAGCAGTTACTCTTCCTACACAGATACGCAGTATTTT
TRBJ2-2	once	TRBV5-5	.	CASSLEGTYTGELFF	TGTGCCAGCAGCTTAGAGGGGACTTACACCGGGGAGCTGTTTTTT
TRBJ2-5	.	TRBV10-2	.	CASSDPTGNNRPGTQAGQETQYF	TGCGCCAGCAGTGATCCAACTGGGAACAACCGCCCGGGCACACAGGCGGGACAAGAGACCCAGTACTTC